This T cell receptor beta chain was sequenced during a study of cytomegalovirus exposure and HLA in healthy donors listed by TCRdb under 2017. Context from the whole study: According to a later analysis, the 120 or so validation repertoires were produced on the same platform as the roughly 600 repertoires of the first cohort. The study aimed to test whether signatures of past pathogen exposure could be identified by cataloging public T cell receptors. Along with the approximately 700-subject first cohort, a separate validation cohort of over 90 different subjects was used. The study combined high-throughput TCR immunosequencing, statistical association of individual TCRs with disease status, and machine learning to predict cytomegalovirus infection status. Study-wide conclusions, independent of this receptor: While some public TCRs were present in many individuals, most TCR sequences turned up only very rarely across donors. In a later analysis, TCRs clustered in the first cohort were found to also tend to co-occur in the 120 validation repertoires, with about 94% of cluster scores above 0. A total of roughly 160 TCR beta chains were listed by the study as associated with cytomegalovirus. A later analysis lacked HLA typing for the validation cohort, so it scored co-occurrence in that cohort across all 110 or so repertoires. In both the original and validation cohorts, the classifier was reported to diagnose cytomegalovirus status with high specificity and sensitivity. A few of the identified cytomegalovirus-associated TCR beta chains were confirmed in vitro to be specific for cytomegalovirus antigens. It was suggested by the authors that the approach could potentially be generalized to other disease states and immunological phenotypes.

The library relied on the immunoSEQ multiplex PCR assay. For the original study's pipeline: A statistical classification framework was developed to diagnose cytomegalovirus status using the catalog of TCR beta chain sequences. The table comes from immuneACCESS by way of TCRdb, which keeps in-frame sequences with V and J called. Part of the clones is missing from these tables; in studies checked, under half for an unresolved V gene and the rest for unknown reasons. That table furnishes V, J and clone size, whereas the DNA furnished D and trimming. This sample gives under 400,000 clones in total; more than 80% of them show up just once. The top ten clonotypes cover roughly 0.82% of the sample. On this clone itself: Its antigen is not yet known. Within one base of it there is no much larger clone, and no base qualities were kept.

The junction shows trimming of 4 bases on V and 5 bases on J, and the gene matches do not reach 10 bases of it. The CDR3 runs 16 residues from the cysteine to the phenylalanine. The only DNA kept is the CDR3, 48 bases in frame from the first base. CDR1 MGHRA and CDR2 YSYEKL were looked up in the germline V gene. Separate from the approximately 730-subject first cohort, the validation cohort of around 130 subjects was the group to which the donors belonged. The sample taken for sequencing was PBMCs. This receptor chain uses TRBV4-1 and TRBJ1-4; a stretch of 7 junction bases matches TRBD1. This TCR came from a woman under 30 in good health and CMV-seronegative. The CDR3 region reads CASSLTWDSPNEKLFF. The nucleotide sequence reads TGCGCCAGCAGCCTAACATGGGACAGCCCAAATGAAAAACTGTTTTTT.